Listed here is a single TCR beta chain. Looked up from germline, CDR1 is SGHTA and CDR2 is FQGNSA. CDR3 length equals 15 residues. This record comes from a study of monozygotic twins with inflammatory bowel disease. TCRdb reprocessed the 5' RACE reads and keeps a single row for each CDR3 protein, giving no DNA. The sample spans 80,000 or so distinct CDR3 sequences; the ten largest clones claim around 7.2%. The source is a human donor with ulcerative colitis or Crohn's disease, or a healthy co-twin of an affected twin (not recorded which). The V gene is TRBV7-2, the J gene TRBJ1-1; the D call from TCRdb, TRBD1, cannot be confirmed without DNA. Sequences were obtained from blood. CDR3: CASSVGRQGSTEAFF.